This T cell receptor (beta chain) is from a study of brain T cells in children with intractable seizures. General study findings and limits: Only CDR3 sequence similarity suggested viral specificity, without known HCMV serostatus. Pre-surgery blood may have been undersampled, hiding some clones.

In regard to this clone: The target antigen is unknown.

CDR3 length: 16 residues. CDR1 and CDR2 from the germline V gene are MRHNA and SNTAGT. V lost 0 bases, J lost 2 bases, and 11 bases lay in between. Some clones are missing from TCRdb's copy, which holds only in-frame ones; the method was immunoSEQ multiplex PCR. The sample has about 320,000 clones; roughly 93% are singletons. Time point: blood from clinic visit 5 months post-surgery; TSC patient then seizure free. Surgery cases with the highest brain T cell transcript signatures were chosen for sequencing. Patients received at least one anti-epileptic drug before surgery. The chain links TRBV6-4 to TRBJ1-3; D remains unclear. Sequences were derived from peripheral blood, sampled 4 to 6 months after surgery. This receptor was obtained from a boy younger than two with tuberous sclerosis and intractable seizures. CDR3 nucleotides: TGTGCCAGCAGTGACTCGTCCTTCAGGACTGGAAACACCATATATTTT. This translates into CASSDSSFRTGNTIYF.